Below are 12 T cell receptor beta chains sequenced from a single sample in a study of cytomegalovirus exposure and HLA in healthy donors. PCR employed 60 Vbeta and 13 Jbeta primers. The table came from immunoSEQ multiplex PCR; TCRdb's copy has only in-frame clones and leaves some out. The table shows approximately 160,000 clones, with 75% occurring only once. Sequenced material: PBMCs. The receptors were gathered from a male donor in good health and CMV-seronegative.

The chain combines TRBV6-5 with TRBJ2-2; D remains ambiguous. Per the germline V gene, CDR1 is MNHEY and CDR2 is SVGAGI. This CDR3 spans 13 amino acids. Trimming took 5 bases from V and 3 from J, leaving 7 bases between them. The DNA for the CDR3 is TGTGCCAGCAGTCTAGATCACACCGGGGAGCTGTTTTTT. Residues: CASSLDHTGELFF.

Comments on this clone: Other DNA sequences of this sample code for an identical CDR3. CDR3 region: CASSSSSNYGYTF. The CDR3 DNA reads TGTGCCAGCAGCTCCTCCTCTAACTATGGCTACACCTTC. This sequence joins TRBV7-8 and TRBJ1-2; D gene unclear. The CDR3 runs to 13 residues. V lost 4 bases to trimming and J lost 0 bases, with 6 bases between them. Looked up from germline, CDR1 is SGHVS and CDR2 is FQNEAQ.

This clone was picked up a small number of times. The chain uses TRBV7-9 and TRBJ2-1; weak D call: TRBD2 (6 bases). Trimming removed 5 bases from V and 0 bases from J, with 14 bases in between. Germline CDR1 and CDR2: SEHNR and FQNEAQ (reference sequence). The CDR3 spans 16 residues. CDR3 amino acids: CASSPGWGVSYNEQFF. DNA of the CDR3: TGTGCCAGCAGCCCTGGTTGGGGGGTCTCCTACAATGAGCAGTTCTTC.

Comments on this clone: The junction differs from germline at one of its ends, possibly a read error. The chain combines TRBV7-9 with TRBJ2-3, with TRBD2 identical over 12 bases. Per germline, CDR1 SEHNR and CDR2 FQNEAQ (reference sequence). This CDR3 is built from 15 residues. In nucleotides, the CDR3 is TGTGCCAGCAGCCTAGCGGGAGGGGCCACAGATACGCAGTATTTT. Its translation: CASSLAGGATDTQYF. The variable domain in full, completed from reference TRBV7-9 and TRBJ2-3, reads DTGVSQNPRHKITKRGQNVTFRCDPISEHNRLYWYRQTLGQGPEFLTYFQNEAQLEKSRLLSDRFSAERPKGSFSTLEIQRTEQGDSAMYLCASSLAGGATDTQYFGPGTRLTVL.

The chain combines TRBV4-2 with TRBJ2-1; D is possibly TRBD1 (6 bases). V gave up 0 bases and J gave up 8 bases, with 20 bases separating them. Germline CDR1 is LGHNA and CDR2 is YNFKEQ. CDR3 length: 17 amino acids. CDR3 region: CASSQEGTGSDFDEQFF. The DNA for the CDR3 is TGTGCCAGCAGCCAAGAAGGAACAGGGTCAGATTTCGATGAGCAGTTCTTC.

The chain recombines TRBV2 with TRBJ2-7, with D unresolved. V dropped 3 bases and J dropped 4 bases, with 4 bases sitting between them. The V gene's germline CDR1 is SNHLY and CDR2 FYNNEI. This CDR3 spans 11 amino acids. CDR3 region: CASSDIYEQYF. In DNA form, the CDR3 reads TGTGCCAGCAGTGATATATACGAGCAGTACTTC.

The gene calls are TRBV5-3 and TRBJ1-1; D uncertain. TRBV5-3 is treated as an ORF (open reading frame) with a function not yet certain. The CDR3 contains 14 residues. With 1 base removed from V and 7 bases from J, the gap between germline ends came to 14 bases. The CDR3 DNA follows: TGTGCCAGAAGCTTGAATGGTGGTGGAGTTGAAGCTTTCTTT. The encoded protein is CARSLNGGGVEAFF.

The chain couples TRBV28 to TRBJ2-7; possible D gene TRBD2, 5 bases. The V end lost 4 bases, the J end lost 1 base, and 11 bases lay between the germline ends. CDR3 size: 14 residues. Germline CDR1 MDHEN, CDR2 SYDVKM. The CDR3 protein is CASSSASPSYEQYF. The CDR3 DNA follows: TGTGCCAGCAGTTCTGCTAGCCCTTCCTACGAGCAGTACTTC.

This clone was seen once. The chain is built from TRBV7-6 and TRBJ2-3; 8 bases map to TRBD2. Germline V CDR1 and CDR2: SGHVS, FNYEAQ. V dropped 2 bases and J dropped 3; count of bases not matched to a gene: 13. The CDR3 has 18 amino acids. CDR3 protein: CASSLSGSGGLGTDTQYF. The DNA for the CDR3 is TGTGCCAGCAGCTTAAGCGGGAGCGGAGGGTTAGGAACAGATACGCAGTATTTT.

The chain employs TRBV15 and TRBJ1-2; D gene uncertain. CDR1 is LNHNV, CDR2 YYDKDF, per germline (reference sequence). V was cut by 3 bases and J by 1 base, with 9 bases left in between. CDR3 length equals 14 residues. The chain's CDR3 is CATSSRLINYGYTF. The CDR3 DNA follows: TGTGCCACCAGCAGCAGGCTAATTAACTATGGCTACACCTTC.

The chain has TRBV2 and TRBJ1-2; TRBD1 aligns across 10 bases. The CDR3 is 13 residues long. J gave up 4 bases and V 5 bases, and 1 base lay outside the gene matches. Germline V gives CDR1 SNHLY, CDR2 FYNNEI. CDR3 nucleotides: TGTGCCAGCAGTCGACAGGGGGCCTATGGCTACACCTTC. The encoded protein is CASSRQGAYGYTF.

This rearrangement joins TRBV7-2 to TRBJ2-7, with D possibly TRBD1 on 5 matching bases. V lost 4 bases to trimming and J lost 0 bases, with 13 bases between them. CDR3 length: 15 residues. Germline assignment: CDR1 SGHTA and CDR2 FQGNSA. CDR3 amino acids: CASSSTWTSSYEQYF. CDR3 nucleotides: TGTGCCAGCAGCTCGACCTGGACAAGCTCCTACGAGCAGTACTTC.